This passage covers 18 T cell receptor beta chains from one sample sequenced in a study of regulatory T cells in long-lasting Graves disease. Described time point: persistent/refractory GD, antithyroid drugs over 5 years with positive TRAb. PBMC-derived RNA was used for the TCR library. iRepertoire HTBI primers and Arm-PCR of CDR3 regions built TCR beta libraries. TCRdb redid the calling of the multiplex PCR reads with MiXCR, one entry per CDR3 protein. The table shows more than 650,000 distinct CDR3 sequences, with roughly 30% occurring only once. The sample in question was peripheral blood mononuclear cells (PBMCs), obtained when the disease was refractory, from a patient treated with antithyroid drugs. These receptor sequences come from a female donor with Graves disease.

This clonotype was recorded at least ten times. V usage is TRBV28 and J usage is TRBJ2-7, with 10 bases identical to TRBD2. Trimming cost V 8 bases and J 4 bases; bases outside gene matches: 14. Germline V lookup: CDR1 MDHEN, CDR2 SYDVKM. The CDR3 is 16 residues long. The CDR3 sequence: CASPPGGAGGVYEQYF. As DNA, the CDR3 is TGTGCCAGCCCTCCGGGGGGAGCGGGAGGGGTATACGAGCAGTACTTC.

This clonotype was seen only a few times. The chain joins TRBV5-1 to TRBJ1-1; TRBD1 is a possible D gene (5 bases). The germline V gene has CDR1 SGHRS and CDR2 YFSETQ. The CDR3 runs 17 residues. V lost 3 bases and J 2 bases, leaving 20 bases between the germline ends. CDR3 in DNA: TGCGCCAGCAGCTATCAGACTCAAGGGGTGGGTAACACTGAAGCTTTCTTT. Its translation is CASSYQTQGVGNTEAFF.

The chain recombines TRBV27 with TRBJ1-1; D possibly corresponds to TRBD1 (5 bases). The CDR3 has 16 residues. Germline CDR1 MNHEY, CDR2 SMNVEV (reference sequence). V dropped 4 bases and J dropped 1 base, with 16 bases sitting between them. In DNA form, the CDR3 reads TGTGCCAGCAGTTCCACCCTGCGGGGGGGGAACACTGAAGCTTTCTTT. This gives the protein CASSSTLRGGNTEAFF.

Only one count was recorded for this clonotype. The CDR3 DNA follows: TGCGCCAGCAGCGGGGGGCTAGGGGGCTACACCTTC. Encoded protein: CASSGGLGGYTF. The J gene is TRBJ1-2, the V gene TRBV5-1, with TRBD1 as a possible D gene (6 bases). V shed 4 bases and J shed 8 bases, with 12 bases lying between them. The CDR3 consists of 12 residues. Germline V gene data show CDR1 as SGHRS and CDR2 as YFSETQ. Full variable domain (rest looked up from reference TRBV5-1 and TRBJ1-2): KAGVTQTPRYLIKTRGQQVTLSCSPISGHRSVSWYQQTPGQGLQFLFEYFSETQRNKGNFPGRFSGRQFSNSRSEMNVSTLELGDSALYLCASSGGLGGYTFGSGTRLTVV.

This clonotype has a handful of counts. The chain is built from TRBV5-1 and TRBJ1-1; 10 nucleotides agree with TRBD1. CDR1 and CDR2 from the germline V gene are SGHRS and YFSETQ. The CDR3 totals 15 residues. J gave up 5 bases and V 4 bases, and 8 bases lay outside the gene matches. Written as DNA, the CDR3 is TGCGCCAGCAGCACCACCGGGACAGGGGAGACTGAAGCTTTCTTT. Translation: CASSTTGTGETEAFF.

V and J are TRBV30 and TRBJ1-2; D call uncertain. Germline V gives CDR1 GTSNPN, CDR2 SVGIG (reference sequence). The length of the CDR3 is 11 residues. V dropped 3 bases and J dropped 7 bases, with 9 bases sitting between them. CDR3 nucleotides: TGTGCCTGGAGGAAACTCAGTGGCTACACCTTC. This codes for CAWRKLSGYTF.

The rearrangement joins TRBV3-1 to TRBJ1-5, with TRBD1 identical over 8 bases. The junction had 6 bases not matched to a gene; V was cut back by 3 bases and J by 5 bases. CDR1 and CDR2 from the germline V gene are LGHDT and YNNKEL (reference sequence). The length of the CDR3 is 15 residues. The CDR3 coding sequence is TGTGCCAGCAGCCAGGCCGGGACAGGATATCAGCCCCAGCATTTT. Translation gives CASSQAGTGYQPQHF. Complete variable domain (other parts from reference TRBV3-1 and TRBJ1-5): DTAVSQTPKYLVTQMGNDKSIKCEQNLGHDTMYWYKQDSKKFLKIMFSYNNKELIINETVPNRFSPKSPDKAHLNLHINSLELGDSAVYFCASSQAGTGYQPQHFGDGTRLSIL.

This clonotype was seen more than once but under ten times. The DNA of the CDR3 is TGTGCCAGCACCGAATCGGGACACACAAACACCGGGGAGCTGTTTTTT. It codes for CASTESGHTNTGELFF. The V and J genes are TRBV11-2 and TRBJ2-2; perhaps TRBD1 as D (6 bases). The CDR3 totals 16 residues. Trimming pared 7 bases from V and 2 bases from J, leaving 17 bases between. The V gene's germline CDR1 is SGHAT and CDR2 FQNNGV.

This chain connects TRBV3-1 to TRBJ1-1; 7 nucleotides align to TRBD1. With V trimmed by 4 bases and J by 2 bases, 10 bases remained unmatched. There are 16 residues in the CDR3. CDR1 and CDR2 from the germline V gene are LGHDT and YNNKEL (reference sequence). CDR3 in amino acids: CASSLRGGDRNTEAFF. Written as DNA, the CDR3 is TGTGCCAGCAGCCTTAGGGGGGGGGACAGAAACACTGAAGCTTTCTTT. Together with reference TRBV3-1 and TRBJ1-1, the CDR3 gives the full variable domain: DTAVSQTPKYLVTQMGNDKSIKCEQNLGHDTMYWYKQDSKKFLKIMFSYNNKELIINETVPNRFSPKSPDKAHLNLHINSLELGDSAVYFCASSLRGGDRNTEAFFGQGTRLTVV.

This chain joins TRBV5-1 and TRBJ1-6, with D hard to call. Looked up from germline, CDR1 is SGHRS and CDR2 is YFSETQ. V dropped 4 bases and J dropped 8 bases, with 16 bases sitting between them. This CDR3 is 15 amino acids long. This CDR3 reads CASSEAATVYSPLHF. The CDR3, as DNA: TGCGCCAGCAGCGAGGCGGCAACGGTCTATTCACCCCTCCACTTT.

This clonotype has a count of ten or more. The chain is built from TRBV12-3 or TRBV12-4 and TRBJ1-3, with 7 bases aligning to TRBD1. With 4 bases clipped from V and 3 bases from J, the junction kept 9 bases outside the gene matches. The CDR3 consists of 16 residues. CDR3 protein: CASSSTDRVYGNTIYF. In nucleotides, the CDR3 is TGTGCCAGCAGTTCTACCGACAGGGTATATGGAAACACCATATATTTT.

The chain recombines TRBV30 with TRBJ1-6; 11 bases fit TRBD1. The CDR3 runs to 16 residues. CDR1 and CDR2 (germline): GTSNPN, SVGIG (reference sequence). With V trimmed by 4 bases and J by 0 bases, 2 bases remained unmatched. CDR3 region: CAWTGTGGSYNSPLHF. The CDR3 DNA follows: TGTGCCTGGACCGGGACAGGGGGCTCCTATAATTCACCCCTCCACTTT.

This clonotype was picked up many times. The chain recombines TRBV15 with TRBJ2-5; 7 nucleotides agree with TRBD2. Per germline, CDR1 LNHNV and CDR2 YYDKDF (reference sequence). The CDR3 consists of 14 residues. After removal of 4 bases from V and 3 bases from J, the junction contained 5 bases not matched to a gene. Written as DNA, the CDR3 is TGTGCCACCAGCACCCTGGGGGGGGAAGAGACCCAGTACTTC. This encodes CATSTLGGEETQYF.

This clonotype was counted only a few times. The genes are TRBV10-3 and TRBJ2-7, with 7 bases identical to TRBD2. The CDR3 sequence is 15 residues long. V lost 0 bases to trimming and J lost 1 base; unmatched junction nucleotides: 3. Per germline, CDR1 ENHRY and CDR2 SYGVKD. As DNA, the CDR3 is TGTGCCATCAGTGAGTCTAGCGGGCCTTCCTACGAGCAGTACTTC. It translates to CAISESSGPSYEQYF.

The chain employs TRBV18 and TRBJ2-7, with TRBD1 as a possible D gene (5 bases). Between the trimmed V and J ends, which lost 1 base and 2 bases, there was a span of 12 bases. The germline CDR1 and CDR2 sequences are KGHSH and LQKENI. The CDR3 spans 15 residues. The CDR3 protein is CASSPLDKRPYEQYF. DNA for the CDR3: TGTGCCAGCTCACCACTGGACAAGAGACCCTACGAGCAGTACTTC.

Concerning this clonotype itself: No DNA is shown, since the ends of the CDR3 on it are uncertain; the CDR3 is the one TCRdb lists. The chain recombines TRBV7-2 with TRBJ2-7; the table calls TRBD2, which could not be checked here. The CDR3 contains 20 residues when both ends are counted. Per germline, CDR1 SGHTA and CDR2 FQGNSA. The CDR3 is CASSFYICSAIGLAGGTPYF.

Many counts were recorded for this clonotype. V usage is TRBV2 and J usage is TRBJ1-2; D perhaps matches TRBD1 (6 bases). Between the trimmed V and J ends, which lost 5 bases and 8 bases, there was a span of 12 bases. The CDR3 extends over 12 amino acids. Germline CDR1 and CDR2: SNHLY and FYNNEI. The CDR3 nucleotides read TGTGCCAGCAGTCCCCAGGGGACGGGCTACACCTTC. Translation gives CASSPQGTGYTF. The whole variable domain, filled in from reference TRBV2 and TRBJ1-2, reads EPEVTQTPSHQVTQMGQEVILRCVPISNHLYFYWYRQILGQKVEFLVSFYNNEISEKSEIFDDQFSVERPDGSNFTLKIRSTKLEDSAMYFCASSPQGTGYTFGSGTRLTVV.

As to this clonotype: This may arise from a read error, as a much more abundant clone is one base away. The V gene is TRBV2, the J gene TRBJ2-7, with D unclear. Trimming removed 5 bases from V and 3 bases from J, with 11 bases in between. Germline loops: CDR1 SNHLY, CDR2 FYNNEI. The CDR3 has 13 residues. CDR3 loop: CASSKDGYYEQYF. The CDR3 DNA reads as TGTGCCAGCAGTAAGGACGGCTACTACGAGCAGTACTTC.